This entry is about one TCR beta chain. A much larger clone differs from this one at a single base, so this may be a read error. This specimen comes from a study of Graves' ophthalmopathy and Graves' hyperthyroidism. Transcripts of RNA were the source for amplifying TCR beta CDR3 regions. First-round RT-PCR with HTBI primers preceded a second-round multiplex PCR. MiXCR, run by TCRdb on the multiplex PCR reads, gives a single entry per CDR3 protein. The sample consists of over a million distinct CDR3 sequences, 35% to 40% of them appearing once. Germline assignment: CDR1 SGHRS and CDR2 YFSETQ. This CDR3 has 14 amino acids.

This sequence originates from an adult man with Graves' hyperthyroidism. The sequenced sample consisted of peripheral blood or thyroid tissue (not recorded which). The chain joins TRBV5-1 to TRBJ2-7; TRBD1 matches at 9 bases. CDR3 loop: CANSSRQDRGEQYF. Here the CDR3 DNA reads TGCGCCAACAGCTCTCGACAGGACAGGGGCGAGCAGTACTTC. Using reference TRBV5-1 and TRBJ2-7 for the parts outside the CDR3, the full variable domain is KAGVTQTPRYLIKTRGQQVTLSCSPISGHRSVSWYQQTPGQGLQFLFEYFSETQRNKGNFPGRFSGRQFSNSRSEMNVSTLELGDSALYLCANSSRQDRGEQYFGPGTRLTVT.